Presented here are 30 T cell receptor beta chains from one specimen sequenced in a study of cytomegalovirus exposure and HLA in healthy donors. PCR involved 60 Vbeta and 13 Jbeta primers. Assay used: immunoSEQ multiplex PCR; TCRdb lists only in-frame clones, some missing. Of over 150,000 clones in the sample, around 77% are singletons; the top ten hold roughly 3%. Sequenced sample: PBMCs. These receptors were collected from a woman aged 25 to 39 in good health and CMV-seronegative.

This chain joins TRBV15 and TRBJ2-2, with D unclear. V shed 4 bases and J shed 6 bases, with 9 bases lying between them. The CDR3 consists of 13 residues. Germline CDR1 LNHNV, CDR2 YYDKDF (reference sequence). CDR3 in amino acids: CATSIVGSGELFF. CDR3 coding DNA: TGTGCCACCAGCATCGTGGGCTCCGGGGAGCTGTTTTTT.

The rearrangement links TRBV6-1 to TRBJ2-7; tentative D call: TRBD2 (6 bases). CDR1 is MNHNS and CDR2 is SASEGT in the germline V gene. Trimming pared 2 bases from V and 5 bases from J, leaving 13 bases between. This CDR3 comprises 14 residues. As DNA, the CDR3 is TGTGCCAGCAGTGAAAGCGGAGGGTTCCACGAGCAGTACTTC. Its protein product is CASSESGGFHEQYF.

The chain uses TRBV30 and TRBJ2-7; tentative D call: TRBD1 (6 bases). V was trimmed by 4 bases and J by 7 bases, leaving 14 bases between them. The CDR3 covers 12 residues. The V gene's germline CDR1 is GTSNPN and CDR2 SVGIG (reference sequence). The CDR3 sequence is CAWTGTPREQYF. In DNA form, the CDR3 reads TGTGCCTGGACTGGGACACCCCGAGAGCAGTACTTC.

The chain uses TRBV9 and TRBJ1-5; tentative D call: TRBD1 (5 bases). CDR1 and CDR2 from the germline V gene are SGDLS and YYNGEE. The CDR3 covers 14 residues. Trimming left V 0 bases short and J 3 bases short, with 7 bases between. The CDR3 DNA reads TGTGCCAGCAGCGTAGAAGGGGACAATCAGCCCCAGCATTTT. It encodes CASSVEGDNQPQHF.

V is TRBV4-1 and J is TRBJ2-1, with 10 positions matching TRBD2. The CDR3 loop spans 18 amino acids. Trimming at V came to 2 bases and at J to 8 bases, leaving 15 bases not matched to a gene. Germline CDR1 reads MGHRA; CDR2 reads YSYEKL. CDR3 amino acids: CASSQRQAGGIAGDEQFF. CDR3 sequence (DNA): TGCGCCAGCAGCCAAAGACAAGCGGGGGGGATCGCCGGGGATGAGCAGTTCTTC.

The chain employs TRBV5-1 and TRBJ1-1; 12 bases line up with TRBD1. V trimming: 4 bases; J trimming: 7 bases; junction bases outside the gene matches: 5. Germline CDR1 reads SGHRS; CDR2 reads YFSETQ. The CDR3 is made up of 14 amino acids. CDR3 loop: CASSRGTGGFEAFF. CDR3 bases: TGCGCCAGCAGCAGAGGGACAGGGGGCTTTGAAGCTTTCTTT.

The rearrangement links TRBV25-1 to TRBJ1-4; D gene ambiguous. The length of the CDR3 is 13 residues. The V end lost 3 bases, the J end lost 5 bases, and 7 bases lay between the germline ends. In germline, CDR1 is MGHDK, CDR2 SYGVNS. In nucleotides, the CDR3 is TGTGCCAGCAGTGAGGGAGGCAATGAAAAACTGTTTTTT. Translation: CASSEGGNEKLFF.

V gene TRBV7-8 combines with J gene TRBJ1-1; no definite D call. V lost 5 bases to trimming and J lost 0 bases, with 13 bases between them. The V gene's germline CDR1 is SGHVS and CDR2 FQNEAQ. CDR3 length equals 15 residues. CDR3 loop: CASSPEPHLNTEAFF. As DNA, the CDR3 is TGTGCCAGCAGCCCTGAACCCCACTTGAACACTGAAGCTTTCTTT.

The chain links TRBV7-9 to TRBJ2-2; 7 bases are shared with TRBD1. The CDR3 length is 13 residues. Germline V gene lookup returns CDR1 SEHNR and CDR2 FQNEAQ (reference sequence). Germline trimming cut 6 bases from V and 7 bases from J; bases unmatched to any gene: 5. The CDR3 DNA is TGTGCCAGCAGTTACAGGGGCATCGGGGAGCTGTTTTTT. Its protein product is CASSYRGIGELFF.

On this clone: One end of the junction is discordant with germline, which a read error may explain. This sequence joins TRBV5-4 and TRBJ1-2; 7 nucleotides align to TRBD1. The V gene's germline CDR1 is SGHNT and CDR2 YYREEE (reference sequence). This CDR3 spans 14 amino acids. The CDR3 nucleotides are TGTGCCAGCAGCTACCGGGACAGAAGGAATGGCTACCCCTTC. Amino acid sequence: CASSYRDRRNGYPF.

The chain joins TRBV7-9 to TRBJ2-5; unclear D gene. V was cut by 3 bases and J by 1 base, with 15 bases left in between. This CDR3 region has 16 residues. CDR1 is SEHNR and CDR2 is FQNEAQ in the germline V gene (reference sequence). The CDR3: CASSLPVSYRQETQYF. DNA of the CDR3: TGTGCCAGCAGCTTGCCTGTTTCCTACCGCCAAGAGACCCAGTACTTC.

The chain employs TRBV10-3 and TRBJ2-5, with D maybe TRBD2 (7 bases). V lost 7 bases and J lost 3, with 15 bases in between. Germline V gene data show CDR1 as ENHRY and CDR2 as SYGVKD. This CDR3 has 14 amino acids. The DNA of the CDR3 is TGTGCCATCAAACGGGGGGCAGAGAAAGAGACCCAGTACTTC. It codes for CAIKRGAEKETQYF.

This clone was observed a handful of times. The chain links TRBV27 to TRBJ2-7; 12 bases are a match to TRBD2. The CDR3 totals 16 residues. CDR1 and CDR2 from the germline V gene are MNHEY and SMNVEV (reference sequence). The ends lost 5 bases at V and 6 bases at J; junction bases unmatched: 11. CDR3 residues: CASSPGLAGMVGEQYF. CDR3 nucleotide sequence: TGTGCCAGCAGTCCTGGACTAGCGGGAATGGTAGGCGAGCAGTACTTC.

The V gene is TRBV7-9, the J gene TRBJ2-5; 10 bases map to TRBD1. CDR3 length: 15 amino acids. Trimming removed 5 bases from V and 5 bases from J; junction bases left unmatched: 8. Looked up from germline, CDR1 is SEHNR and CDR2 is FQNEAQ (reference sequence). CDR3 sequence (DNA): TGTGCCAGCAGCACCACCGGGACAGGGGAGGAGACCCAGTACTTC. It is translated as CASSTTGTGEETQYF.

The chain joins TRBV5-6 to TRBJ2-5; no firm D call. The CDR3 is 14 amino acids. CDR1 SGHDT and CDR2 YYEEEE come from the germline V gene. The V gene lost 4 bases and the J gene lost 5 bases, with 15 bases spanning the gap. The CDR3 sequence: CASSPSMAGETQYF. The CDR3 DNA reads as TGTGCCAGCAGCCCCTCCATGGCCGGGGAGACCCAGTACTTC.

The chain has TRBV5-6 and TRBJ2-1; D gene ambiguous. Germline loops: CDR1 SGHDT, CDR2 YYEEEE. The CDR3 has 13 residues. V was trimmed by 4 bases and J by 7 bases, leaving 12 bases between them. CDR3 sequence: CASSPAWQNEQFF. In DNA form, the CDR3 reads TGTGCCAGCAGCCCCGCTTGGCAGAATGAGCAGTTCTTC.

This clone has a single count. In DNA, the CDR3 is TGTGCCAGCAGCTTAGTGTCAGCGGGAGGACATGAGCAGTTCTTC. Translating gives CASSLVSAGGHEQFF. The chain combines TRBV11-2 with TRBJ2-1, with 9 positions matching TRBD2. Germline trimming cut 1 base from V and 8 bases from J; bases unmatched to any gene: 6. The CDR3 is made up of 15 amino acids. CDR1 is SGHAT, CDR2 FQNNGV, per germline.

The rearrangement links TRBV4-1 to TRBJ2-1; the D is unclear. V was pared by 4 bases and J by 10 bases, with 14 bases between. This CDR3 has 13 residues. Germline V gives CDR1 MGHRA, CDR2 YSYEKL. The CDR3: CASSPGTGSEQFF. The DNA of the CDR3 is TGCGCCAGCAGCCCAGGAACCGGTTCGGAGCAGTTCTTC.

CDR3 sequence: CASSLAGGAFF. The CDR3 DNA reads as TGTGCCAGCAGCTTAGCGGGGGGAGCTTTCTTT. The chain employs TRBV7-9 and TRBJ1-1; a possible D gene is TRBD1 (5 bases). The germline V and J ends were trimmed by 0 bases and 10 bases, with 6 bases remaining between them. The length of the CDR3 is 11 residues. From germline, CDR1 is SEHNR and CDR2 FQNEAQ (reference sequence).

J is TRBJ2-1 and V is TRBV10-3; 7 nucleotides agree with TRBD2. The CDR3 is 15 residues long. V gave up 5 bases and J gave up 4 bases; unmatched junction bases: 8. Germline CDR1 ENHRY, CDR2 SYGVKD. The CDR3 nucleotides read TGTGCCATCAGTAGTGGTCTAGCGGATTACAATGAGCAGTTCTTC. Amino acid sequence: CAISSGLADYNEQFF.

The gene calls are TRBV10-3 and TRBJ2-1; 8 bases are a match to TRBD1. The germline gives CDR1 ENHRY, CDR2 SYGVKD. The CDR3 covers 18 residues. Unmatched junction bases numbered 11, after V lost 3 bases and J lost 1 base. This chain's CDR3 is CAISDYGQGELSYNEQFF. DNA for the CDR3: TGTGCCATCAGTGATTATGGACAGGGAGAGCTGTCCTACAATGAGCAGTTCTTC.

The chain combines TRBV6-6 with TRBJ2-7; 11 bases match TRBD1. The J segment lost 3 bases and the V segment lost 7 bases, leaving 11 bases of the junction unmatched. This CDR3 has 16 amino acids. Germline V gene data show CDR1 as MNHNY and CDR2 as SVGAGI (reference sequence). CDR3 sequence: CASNRGQGGRNYEQYF. DNA of the CDR3: TGTGCCAGCAACCGGGGACAGGGGGGAAGAAACTACGAGCAGTACTTC.

The chain employs TRBV2 and TRBJ2-3, with a tentative D call TRBD1 (5 bases). Trimming stripped 4 bases from V and 2 bases from J, with 10 bases between. Germline V CDR1 and CDR2: SNHLY, FYNNEI. CDR3 length equals 14 residues. The DNA of the CDR3 is TGTGCCAGCAGTGTTGACAGCCACACAGATACGCAGTATTTT. This gives the protein CASSVDSHTDTQYF. The full variable domain, rest sourced from reference TRBV2 and TRBJ2-3, is EPEVTQTPSHQVTQMGQEVILRCVPISNHLYFYWYRQILGQKVEFLVSFYNNEISEKSEIFDDQFSVERPDGSNFTLKIRSTKLEDSAMYFCASSVDSHTDTQYFGPGTRLTVL.

This chain links TRBV6-1 with TRBJ1-2; TRBD1 agrees at 7 bases. The CDR3 covers 15 residues. Germline loops: CDR1 MNHNS, CDR2 SASEGT. V lost 11 bases, J lost 0 bases, and 12 bases stayed unmatched. CDR3: CACSRGQYPNYGYTF. The DNA for the CDR3 is TGTGCCTGCTCTCGGGGACAGTACCCTAACTATGGCTACACCTTC.

The J gene is TRBJ1-2, the V gene TRBV9; D ambiguous. Germline CDR1 reads SGDLS; CDR2 reads YYNGEE. The length of the CDR3 is 11 residues. Trimming removed 8 bases at V and 11 bases at J, with 16 bases between. CDR3 loop: CASSRSGSYTF. CDR3 bases: TGTGCCAGTTCCCGTAGCGGTTCGTACACCTTC.

The chain joins TRBV7-6 to TRBJ2-1; tentative D call: TRBD2 (5 bases). The germline V gene encodes CDR1 SGHVS and CDR2 FNYEAQ. Trimming took off 5 bases at V and 4 bases at J, with 9 bases between the two ends. The CDR3 is made up of 13 amino acids. In DNA form, the CDR3 reads TGTGCCAGCAGCCCGGGAATTTACAATGAGCAGTTCTTC. Amino acids: CASSPGIYNEQFF.

The chain combines TRBV15 with TRBJ1-4; no reliable D call. Germline lookup yields CDR1 LNHNV and CDR2 YYDKDF (reference sequence). Between the trimmed V and J ends, which lost 1 base and 2 bases, there was a span of 14 bases. CDR3 length: 17 amino acids. CDR3 DNA: TGTGCCACCAGCAGAGCGGGGTCCCTCACGACTAATGAAAAACTGTTTTTT. This codes for CATSRAGSLTTNEKLFF.

The genes are TRBV30 and TRBJ2-1, with 8 bases lining up with TRBD2. Looked up from germline, CDR1 is GTSNPN and CDR2 is SVGIG (reference sequence). The CDR3 covers 15 residues. Losses at the gene ends were 2 bases for V and 2 bases for J; bases not matched to a gene: 5. The CDR3 region has the DNA TGTGCCTGGAGTATCACGGGAGGGCCCTACAATGAGCAGTTCTTC. Amino acids: CAWSITGGPYNEQFF.

The genes are TRBV6-5 and TRBJ2-7; D gene uncertain. The ends were cut back, 4 bases at V and 10 bases at J, with 8 bases in the middle. CDR1 is MNHEY and CDR2 is SVGAGI in the germline V gene. The CDR3 runs 10 residues. CDR3 region: CASSFRRQYF. As DNA, the CDR3 is TGTGCCAGCAGTTTCAGGCGACAGTACTTC.

The CDR3 region has the DNA TGTGCCAGCAGCTTTACTAGCGGGGGTGGTTACAATGAGCAGTTCTTC. Translating gives CASSFTSGGGYNEQFF. The chain uses TRBV9 and TRBJ2-1, with TRBD2 matching over 11 bases. The J segment lost 4 bases and the V segment lost 4 bases, leaving 7 bases of the junction unmatched. Germline loops: CDR1 SGDLS, CDR2 YYNGEE. The CDR3 length is 16 residues.